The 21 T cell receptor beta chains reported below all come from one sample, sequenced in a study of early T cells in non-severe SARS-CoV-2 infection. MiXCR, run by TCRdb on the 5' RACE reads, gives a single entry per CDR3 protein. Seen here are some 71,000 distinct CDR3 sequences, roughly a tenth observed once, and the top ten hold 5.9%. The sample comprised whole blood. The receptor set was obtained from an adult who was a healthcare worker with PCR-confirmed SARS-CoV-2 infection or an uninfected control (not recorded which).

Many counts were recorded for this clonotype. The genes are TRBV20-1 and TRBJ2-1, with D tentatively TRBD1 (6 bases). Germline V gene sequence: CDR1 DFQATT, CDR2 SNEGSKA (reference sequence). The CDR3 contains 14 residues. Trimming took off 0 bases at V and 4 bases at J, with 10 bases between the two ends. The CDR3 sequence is CSARDDRRYNEQFF. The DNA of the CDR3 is TGCAGTGCTAGAGACGACAGGAGGTACAATGAGCAGTTCTTC.

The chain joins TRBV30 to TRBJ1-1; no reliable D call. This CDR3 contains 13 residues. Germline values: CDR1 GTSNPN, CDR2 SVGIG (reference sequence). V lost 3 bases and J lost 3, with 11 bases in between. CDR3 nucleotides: TGTGCCTGGAGAAATATGCGGGACACTGAAGCTTTCTTT. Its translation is CAWRNMRDTEAFF.

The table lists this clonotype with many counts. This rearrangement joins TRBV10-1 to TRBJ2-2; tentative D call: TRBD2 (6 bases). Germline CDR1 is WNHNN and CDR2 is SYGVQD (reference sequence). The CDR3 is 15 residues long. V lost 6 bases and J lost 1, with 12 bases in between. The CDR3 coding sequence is TGCGCCAGCAGCGCCGGGACTGAGAACACCGGGGAGCTGTTTTTT. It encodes CASSAGTENTGELFF.

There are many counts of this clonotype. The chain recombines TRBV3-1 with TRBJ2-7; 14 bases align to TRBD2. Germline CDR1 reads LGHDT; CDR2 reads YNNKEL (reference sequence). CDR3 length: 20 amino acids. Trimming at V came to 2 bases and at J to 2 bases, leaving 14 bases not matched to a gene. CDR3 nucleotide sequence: TGTGCCAGCAGCCAAAGGAGACCGGGACTAGCGGGAGTGGGTGCCTACGAGCAGTACTTC. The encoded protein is CASSQRRPGLAGVGAYEQYF.

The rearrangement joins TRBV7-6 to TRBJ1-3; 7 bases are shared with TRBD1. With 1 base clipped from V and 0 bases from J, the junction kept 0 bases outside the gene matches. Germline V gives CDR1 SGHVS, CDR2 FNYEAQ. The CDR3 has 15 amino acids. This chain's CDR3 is CASSLGQGSGNTIYF. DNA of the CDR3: TGTGCCAGCAGCTTAGGACAGGGCTCTGGAAACACCATATATTTT.

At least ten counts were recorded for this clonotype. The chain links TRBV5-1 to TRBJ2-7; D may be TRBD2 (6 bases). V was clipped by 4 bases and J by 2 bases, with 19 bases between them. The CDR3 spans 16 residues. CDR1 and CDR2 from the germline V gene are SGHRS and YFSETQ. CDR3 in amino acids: CASSRTGGTDAYEQYF. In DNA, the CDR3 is TGCGCCAGCAGCAGGACTGGGGGGACGGACGCCTACGAGCAGTACTTC.

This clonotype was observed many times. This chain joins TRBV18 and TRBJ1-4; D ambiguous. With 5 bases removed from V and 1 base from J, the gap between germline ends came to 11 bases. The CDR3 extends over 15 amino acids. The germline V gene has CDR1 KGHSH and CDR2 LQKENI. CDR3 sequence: CASSSEIVTNEKLFF. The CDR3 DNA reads TGTGCCAGCTCATCAGAAATAGTAACTAATGAAAAACTGTTTTTT.

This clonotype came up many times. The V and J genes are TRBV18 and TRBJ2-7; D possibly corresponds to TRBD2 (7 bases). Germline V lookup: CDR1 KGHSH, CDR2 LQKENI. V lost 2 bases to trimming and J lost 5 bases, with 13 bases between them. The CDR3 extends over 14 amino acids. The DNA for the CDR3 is TGTGCCAGCTCACCAGCGGGGGCGAAGCACGAGCAGTACTTC. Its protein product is CASSPAGAKHEQYF.

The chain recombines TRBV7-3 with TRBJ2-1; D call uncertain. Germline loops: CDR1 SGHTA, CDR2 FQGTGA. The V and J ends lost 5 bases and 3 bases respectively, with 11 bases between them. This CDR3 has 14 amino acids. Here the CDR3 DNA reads TGTGCCAGCAGCCTTCCAGGCGGCTACAATGAGCAGTTCTTC. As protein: CASSLPGGYNEQFF.

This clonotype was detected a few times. The chain's CDR3 is CAISGTGDYNEQFF. The CDR3 DNA sequence: TGTGCCATCAGCGGGACAGGGGACTACAATGAGCAGTTCTTC. The rearrangement joins TRBV10-3 to TRBJ2-1; TRBD1 matches at 10 bases. V lost 6 bases, J lost 3 bases, and 2 bases stayed unmatched. This CDR3 comprises 14 residues. Germline V CDR1 and CDR2: ENHRY, SYGVKD.

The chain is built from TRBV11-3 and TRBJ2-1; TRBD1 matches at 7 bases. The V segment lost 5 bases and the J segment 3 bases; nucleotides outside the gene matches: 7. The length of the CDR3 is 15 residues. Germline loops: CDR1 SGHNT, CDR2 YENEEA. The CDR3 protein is CASSPYGDSYNEQFF. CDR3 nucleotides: TGTGCCAGCAGCCCCTACGGGGACAGCTACAATGAGCAGTTCTTC.

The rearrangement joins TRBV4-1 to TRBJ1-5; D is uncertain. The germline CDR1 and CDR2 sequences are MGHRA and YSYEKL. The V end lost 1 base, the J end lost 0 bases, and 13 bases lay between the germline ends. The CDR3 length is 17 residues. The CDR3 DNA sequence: TGCGCCAGCAGCCAAGGGAGGCAGAGAAATAGCAATCAGCCCCAGCATTTT. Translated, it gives CASSQGRQRNSNQPQHF.

In nucleotides, the CDR3 is TGTGCCAGCAGTTCCAACGATCAGCCCCAGCATTTT. Protein: CASSSNDQPQHF. The chain uses TRBV12-3 or TRBV12-4 and TRBJ1-5; D is ambiguous. Between the trimmed V and J ends, which lost 4 bases and 5 bases, there was a span of 6 bases. The CDR3 loop spans 12 amino acids.

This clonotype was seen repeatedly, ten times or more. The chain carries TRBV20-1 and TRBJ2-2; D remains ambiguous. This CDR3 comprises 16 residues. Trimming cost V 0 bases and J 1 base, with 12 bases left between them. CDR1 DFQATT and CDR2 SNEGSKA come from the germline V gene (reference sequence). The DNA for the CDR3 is TGCAGTGCTAGAGATGGGGATAGGGTGAACACCGGGGAGCTGTTTTTT. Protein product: CSARDGDRVNTGELFF.

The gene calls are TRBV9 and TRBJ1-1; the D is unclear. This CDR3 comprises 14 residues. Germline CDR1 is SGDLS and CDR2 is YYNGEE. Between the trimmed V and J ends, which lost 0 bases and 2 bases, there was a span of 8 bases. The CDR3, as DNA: TGTGCCAGCAGCGTAGTACCGGTAAACACTGAAGCTTTCTTT. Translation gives CASSVVPVNTEAFF.

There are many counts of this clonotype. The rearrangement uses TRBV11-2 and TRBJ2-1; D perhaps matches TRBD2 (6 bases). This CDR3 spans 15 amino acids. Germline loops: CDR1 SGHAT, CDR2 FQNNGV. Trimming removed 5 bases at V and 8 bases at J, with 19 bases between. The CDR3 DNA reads TGTGCCAGCAGCCCCGAAGGGACTGTTAGAGATGAGCAGTTCTTC. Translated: CASSPEGTVRDEQFF.

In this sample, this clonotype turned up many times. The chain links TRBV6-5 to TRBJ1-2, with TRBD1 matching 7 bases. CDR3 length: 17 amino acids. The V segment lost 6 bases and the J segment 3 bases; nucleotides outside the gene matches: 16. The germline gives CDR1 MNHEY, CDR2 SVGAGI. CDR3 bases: TGTGCCAGCAGCAAGATATTGAGGGGGCGAACCTACTATGGCTACACCTTC. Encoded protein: CASSKILRGRTYYGYTF.

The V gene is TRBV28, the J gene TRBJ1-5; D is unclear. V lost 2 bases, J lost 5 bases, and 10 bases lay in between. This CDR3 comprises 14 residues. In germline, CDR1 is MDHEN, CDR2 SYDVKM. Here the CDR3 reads CASSLRSVDQPQHF. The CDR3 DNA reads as TGTGCCAGCAGTTTACGGTCAGTGGATCAGCCCCAGCATTTT.

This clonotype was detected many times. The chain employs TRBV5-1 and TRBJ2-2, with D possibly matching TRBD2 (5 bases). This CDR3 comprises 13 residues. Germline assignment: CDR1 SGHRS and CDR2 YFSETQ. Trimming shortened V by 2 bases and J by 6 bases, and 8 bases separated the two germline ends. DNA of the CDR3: TGCGCCAGCAGCTTCGTGAGGGCCGGGGAGCTGTTTTTT. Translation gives CASSFVRAGELFF.

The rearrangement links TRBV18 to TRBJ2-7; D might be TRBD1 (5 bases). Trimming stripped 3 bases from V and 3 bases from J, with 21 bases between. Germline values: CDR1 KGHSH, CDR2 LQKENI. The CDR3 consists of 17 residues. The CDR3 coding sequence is TGTGCCAGCTCACCCCCGCCCGTTGTTACCCAGGGCTACGAGCAGTACTTC. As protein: CASSPPPVVTQGYEQYF.

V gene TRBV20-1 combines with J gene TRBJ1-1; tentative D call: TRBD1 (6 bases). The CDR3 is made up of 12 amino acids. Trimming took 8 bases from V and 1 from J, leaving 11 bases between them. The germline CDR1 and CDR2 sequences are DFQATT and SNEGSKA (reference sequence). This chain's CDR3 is CSRRQANTEAFF. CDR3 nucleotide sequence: TGCAGTCGCAGACAGGCGAACACTGAAGCTTTCTTT.